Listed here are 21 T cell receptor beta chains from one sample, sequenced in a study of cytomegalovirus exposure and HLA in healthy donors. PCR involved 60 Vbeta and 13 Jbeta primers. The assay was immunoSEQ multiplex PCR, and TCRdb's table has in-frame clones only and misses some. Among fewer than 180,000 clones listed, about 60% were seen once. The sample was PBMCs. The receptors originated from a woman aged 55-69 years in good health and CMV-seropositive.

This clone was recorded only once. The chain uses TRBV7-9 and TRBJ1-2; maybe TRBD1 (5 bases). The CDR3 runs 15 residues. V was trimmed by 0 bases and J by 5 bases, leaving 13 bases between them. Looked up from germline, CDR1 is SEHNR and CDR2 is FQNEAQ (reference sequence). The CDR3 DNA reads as TGTGCCAGCAGCTTAGCAGGGCACGGGGGTTATGGCTACACCTTC. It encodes CASSLAGHGGYGYTF. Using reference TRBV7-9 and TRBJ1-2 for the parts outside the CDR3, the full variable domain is DTGVSQNPRHKITKRGQNVTFRCDPISEHNRLYWYRQTLGQGPEFLTYFQNEAQLEKSRLLSDRFSAERPKGSFSTLEIQRTEQGDSAMYLCASSLAGHGGYGYTFGSGTRLTVV.

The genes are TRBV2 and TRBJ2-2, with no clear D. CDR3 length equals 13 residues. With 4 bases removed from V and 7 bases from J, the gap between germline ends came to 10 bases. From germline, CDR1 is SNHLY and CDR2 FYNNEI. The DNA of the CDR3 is TGTGCCAGCAGTGGAGAGCTCGGCGGGGAGCTGTTTTTT. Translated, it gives CASSGELGGELFF.

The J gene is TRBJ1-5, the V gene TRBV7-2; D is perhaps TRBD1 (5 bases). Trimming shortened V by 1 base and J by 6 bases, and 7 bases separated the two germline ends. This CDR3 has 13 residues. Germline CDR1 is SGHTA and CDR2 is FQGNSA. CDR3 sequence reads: CASSLDQGQPQHF. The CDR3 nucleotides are TGTGCCAGCAGCTTAGACCAGGGTCAGCCCCAGCATTTT.

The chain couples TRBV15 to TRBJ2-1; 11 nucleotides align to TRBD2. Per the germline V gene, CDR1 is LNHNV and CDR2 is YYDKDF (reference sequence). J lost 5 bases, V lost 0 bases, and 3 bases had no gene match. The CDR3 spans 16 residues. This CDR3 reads CATSRDLGLADNEQFF. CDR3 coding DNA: TGTGCCACCAGCAGAGATCTGGGACTAGCGGACAATGAGCAGTTCTTC.

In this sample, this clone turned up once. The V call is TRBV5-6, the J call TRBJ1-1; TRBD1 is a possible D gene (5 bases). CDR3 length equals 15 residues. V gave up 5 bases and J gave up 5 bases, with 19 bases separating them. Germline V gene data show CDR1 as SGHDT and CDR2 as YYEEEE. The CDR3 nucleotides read TGTGCCAGCAGTTCCGGGGCGTCGGGGGGGACTGAAGCTTTCTTT. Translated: CASSSGASGGTEAFF.

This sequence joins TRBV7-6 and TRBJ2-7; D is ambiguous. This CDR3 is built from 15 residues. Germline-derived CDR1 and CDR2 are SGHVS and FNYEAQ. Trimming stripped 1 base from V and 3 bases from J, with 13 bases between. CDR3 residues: CASSLGGGPNYEQYF. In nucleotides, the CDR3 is TGTGCCAGCAGCTTAGGCGGCGGCCCAAACTACGAGCAGTACTTC. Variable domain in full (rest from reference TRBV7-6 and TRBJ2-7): GAGVSQSPRYKVTKRGQDVALRCDPISGHVSLYWYRQALGQGPEFLTYFNYEAQQDKSGLPNDRFSAERPEGSISTLTIQRTEQRDSAMYRCASSLGGGPNYEQYFGPGTRLTVT.

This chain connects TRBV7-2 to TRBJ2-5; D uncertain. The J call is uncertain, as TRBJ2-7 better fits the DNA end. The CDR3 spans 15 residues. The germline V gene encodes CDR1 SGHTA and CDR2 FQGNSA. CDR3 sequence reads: CASSLGRFSSYEQYF. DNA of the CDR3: TGTGCCAGCAGCTTAGGCCGGTTTAGCTCCTACGAGCAGTACTTC.

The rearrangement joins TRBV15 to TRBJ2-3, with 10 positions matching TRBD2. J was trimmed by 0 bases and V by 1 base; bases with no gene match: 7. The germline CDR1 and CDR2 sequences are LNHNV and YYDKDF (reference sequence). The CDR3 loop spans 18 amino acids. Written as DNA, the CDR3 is TGTGCCACCAGCAGAGTCCGCCCGACTAGCGGGAGCACAGATACGCAGTATTTT. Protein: CATSRVRPTSGSTDTQYF. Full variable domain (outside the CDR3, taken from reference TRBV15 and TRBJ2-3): DAMVIQNPRYQVTQFGKPVTLSCSQTLNHNVMYWYQQKSSQAPKLLFHYYDKDFNNEADTPDNFQSRRPNTSFCFLDIRSPGLGDTAMYLCATSRVRPTSGSTDTQYFGPGTRLTVL.

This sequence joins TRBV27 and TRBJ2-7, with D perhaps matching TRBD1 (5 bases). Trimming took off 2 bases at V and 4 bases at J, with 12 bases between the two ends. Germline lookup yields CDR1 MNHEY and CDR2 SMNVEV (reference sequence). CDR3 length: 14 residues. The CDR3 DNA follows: TGTGCCAGCAGTTTAAAAGGGGCGGAATACGAGCAGTACTTC. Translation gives CASSLKGAEYEQYF.

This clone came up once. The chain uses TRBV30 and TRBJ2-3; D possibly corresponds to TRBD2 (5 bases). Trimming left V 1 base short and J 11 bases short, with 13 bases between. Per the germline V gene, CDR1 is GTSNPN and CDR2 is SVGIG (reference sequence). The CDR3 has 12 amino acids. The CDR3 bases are TGTGCCTGGAGTGGGAGGACTGGACGGCAGTATTTT. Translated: CAWSGRTGRQYF. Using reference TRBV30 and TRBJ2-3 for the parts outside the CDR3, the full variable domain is SQTIHQWPATLVQPVGSPLSLECTVEGTSNPNLYWYRQAAGRGLQLLFYSVGIGQISSEVPQNLSASRPQDRQFILSSKKLLLSDSGFYLCAWSGRTGRQYFGPGTRLTVL.

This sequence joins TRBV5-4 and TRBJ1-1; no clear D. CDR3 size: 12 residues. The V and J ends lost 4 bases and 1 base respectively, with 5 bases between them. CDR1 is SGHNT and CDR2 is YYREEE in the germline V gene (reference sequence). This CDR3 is CASSAKNTEAFF. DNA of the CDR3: TGTGCCAGCAGCGCGAAGAACACTGAAGCTTTCTTT.

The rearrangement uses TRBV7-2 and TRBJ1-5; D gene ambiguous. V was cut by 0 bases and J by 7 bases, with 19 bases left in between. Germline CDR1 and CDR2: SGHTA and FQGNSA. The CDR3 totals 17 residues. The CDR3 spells CASSLAGGGVSGQPQHF. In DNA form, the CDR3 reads TGTGCCAGCAGCTTAGCGGGCGGCGGGGTATCTGGGCAGCCCCAGCATTTT.

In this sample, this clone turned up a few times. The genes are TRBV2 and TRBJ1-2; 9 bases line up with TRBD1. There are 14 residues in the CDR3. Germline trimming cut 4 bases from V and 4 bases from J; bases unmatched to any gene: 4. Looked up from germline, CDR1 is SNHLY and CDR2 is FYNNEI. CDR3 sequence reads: CASSGTGVLYGYTF. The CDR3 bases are TGTGCCAGCAGTGGGACAGGGGTCCTCTATGGCTACACCTTC.

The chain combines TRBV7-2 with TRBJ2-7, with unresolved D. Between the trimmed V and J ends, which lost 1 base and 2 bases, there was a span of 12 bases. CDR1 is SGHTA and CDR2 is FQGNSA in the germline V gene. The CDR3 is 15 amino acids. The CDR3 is CASSLVGDGAYEQYF. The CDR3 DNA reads TGTGCCAGCAGCTTAGTCGGTGACGGAGCCTACGAGCAGTACTTC.

The DNA for the CDR3 is TGTGCCAGCAGCATCCCAAGCACAGATACGCAGTATTTT. Amino acids: CASSIPSTDTQYF. The chain links TRBV7-2 to TRBJ2-3; no clear D gene. Germline V CDR1 and CDR2: SGHTA, FQGNSA. V was pared by 5 bases and J by 0 bases, with 6 bases between. The CDR3 loop spans 13 amino acids.

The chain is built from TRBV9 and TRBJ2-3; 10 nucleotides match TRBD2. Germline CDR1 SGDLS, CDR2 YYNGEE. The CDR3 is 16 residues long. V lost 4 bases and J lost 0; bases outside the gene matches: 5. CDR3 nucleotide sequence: TGTGCCAGCAGCTCTGGACTAGCGGAAAGCACAGATACGCAGTATTTT. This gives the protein CASSSGLAESTDTQYF.

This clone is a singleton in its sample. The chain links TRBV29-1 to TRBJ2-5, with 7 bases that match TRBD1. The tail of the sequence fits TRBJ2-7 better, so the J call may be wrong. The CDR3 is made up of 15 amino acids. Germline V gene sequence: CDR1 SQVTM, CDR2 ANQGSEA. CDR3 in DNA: TGCAGCGTTGAGCGAGGGGGCGAACTCTCCTACGAGCAGTACTTC. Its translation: CSVERGGELSYEQYF.

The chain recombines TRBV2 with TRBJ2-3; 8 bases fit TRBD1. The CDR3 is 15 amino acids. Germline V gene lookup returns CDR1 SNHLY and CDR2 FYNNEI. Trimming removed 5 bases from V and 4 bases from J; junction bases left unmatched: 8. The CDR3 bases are TGTGCCAGCAGTTTACGGGACAGGACCCCAGATACGCAGTATTTT. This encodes CASSLRDRTPDTQYF.

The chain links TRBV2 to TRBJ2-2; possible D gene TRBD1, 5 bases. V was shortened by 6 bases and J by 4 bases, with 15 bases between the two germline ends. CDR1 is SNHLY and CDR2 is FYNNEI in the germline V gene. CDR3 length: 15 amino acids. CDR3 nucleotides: TGTGCCAGCAGGACAGAGCCTAGTTCCACCGGGGAGCTGTTTTTT. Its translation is CASRTEPSSTGELFF.

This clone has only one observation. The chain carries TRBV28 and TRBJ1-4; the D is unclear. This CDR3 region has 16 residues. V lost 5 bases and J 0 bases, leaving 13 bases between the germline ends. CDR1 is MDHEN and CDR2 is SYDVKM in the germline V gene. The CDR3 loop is CASSPGAYATNEKLFF. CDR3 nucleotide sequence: TGTGCCAGCAGTCCCGGAGCTTATGCAACTAATGAAAAACTGTTTTTT.

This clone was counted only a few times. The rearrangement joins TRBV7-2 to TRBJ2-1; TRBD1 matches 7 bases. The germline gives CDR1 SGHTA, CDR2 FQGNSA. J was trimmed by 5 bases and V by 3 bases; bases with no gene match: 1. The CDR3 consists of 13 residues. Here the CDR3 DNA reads TGTGCCAGCAGCTTGGGACAGAACAATGAGCAGTTCTTC. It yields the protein CASSLGQNNEQFF.